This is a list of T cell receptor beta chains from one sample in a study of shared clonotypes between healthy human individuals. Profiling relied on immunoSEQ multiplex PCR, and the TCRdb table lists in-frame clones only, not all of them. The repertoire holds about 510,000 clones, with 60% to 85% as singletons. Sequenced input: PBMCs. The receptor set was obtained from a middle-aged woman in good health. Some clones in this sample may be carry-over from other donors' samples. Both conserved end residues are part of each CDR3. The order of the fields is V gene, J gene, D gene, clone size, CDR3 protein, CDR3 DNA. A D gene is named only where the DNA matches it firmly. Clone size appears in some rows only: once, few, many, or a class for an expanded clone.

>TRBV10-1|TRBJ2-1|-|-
CASSGAWGNEQFF
TGCGCCAGCAGTGGGGCCTGGGGAAATGAGCAGTTCTTC
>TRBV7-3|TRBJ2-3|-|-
CASSPGHSWDTSTDTQYF
TGTGCCAGCAGCCCCGGGCATTCTTGGGACACGAGCACAGATACGCAGTATTTT
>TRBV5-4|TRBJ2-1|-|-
CASSQDSGASNEQFF
TGTGCCAGCAGCCAAGATAGCGGAGCTAGCAATGAGCAGTTCTTC
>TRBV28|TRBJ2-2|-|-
CASSFLGLETGELFF
TGTGCCAGCAGTTTTCTGGGTTTAGAGACCGGGGAGCTGTTTTTT
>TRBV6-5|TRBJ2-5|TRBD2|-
CASSTLPGGETQYF
TGTGCCAGCAGTACGCTACCGGGGGGAGAGACCCAGTACTTC
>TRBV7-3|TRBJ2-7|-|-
CASSLGPLVEQYF
TGTGCCAGCAGCTTGGGCCCTCTGGTTGAGCAGTACTTC
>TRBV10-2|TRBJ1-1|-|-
CASSEPRRVGDTEAFF
TGCGCCAGCAGTGAACCGAGGAGGGTTGGCGACACTGAAGCTTTCTTT
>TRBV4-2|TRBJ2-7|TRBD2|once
CASSQEPGLAERYYEQYF
TGTGCCAGCAGCCAAGAACCGGGACTAGCGGAAAGGTACTACGAGCAGTACTTC
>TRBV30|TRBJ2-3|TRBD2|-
CAWKWAGLFTDTQYF
TGTGCCTGGAAATGGGCGGGACTATTCACAGATACGCAGTATTTT
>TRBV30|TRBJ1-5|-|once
CAWSVGRLDQPQHF
TGTGCCTGGAGTGTGGGCAGGCTTGATCAGCCCCAGCATTTT
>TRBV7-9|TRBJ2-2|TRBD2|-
CASSLDLAGVLHGELFF
TGTGCCAGCAGCTTAGATCTGGCGGGAGTGCTTCACGGGGAGCTGTTTTTT
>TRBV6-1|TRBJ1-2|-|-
CASSEVFVQGNGYTF
TGTGCCAGCAGTGAAGTATTTGTACAGGGAAATGGCTACACCTTC
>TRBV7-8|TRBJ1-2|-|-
CASSIWTTVGYGYTF
TGTGCCAGCAGCATCTGGACGACTGTTGGCTATGGCTACACCTTC
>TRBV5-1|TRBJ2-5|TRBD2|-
CASSLRLASGTQYF
TGCGCCAGCAGCTTGCGACTAGCCTCGGGGACCCAGTACTTC
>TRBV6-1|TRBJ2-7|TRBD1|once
CASSEQGTGAYEQYF
TGTGCCAGCAGTGAACAGGGGACAGGTGCCTACGAGCAGTACTTC
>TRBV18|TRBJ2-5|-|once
CASSPRVNLRETQYF
TGTGCCAGCTCACCAAGAGTTAATCTCCGAGAGACCCAGTACTTC
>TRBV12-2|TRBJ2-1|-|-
CASRLVPRGAGFPNEQFF
TGTGCAAGTCGCTTAGTCCCTCGGGGAGCGGGATTCCCCAATGAGCAGTTCTTC
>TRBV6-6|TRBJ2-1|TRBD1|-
CASSTTGAHNEQFF
TGTGCCAGCAGTACAACAGGGGCGCACAATGAGCAGTTCTTC
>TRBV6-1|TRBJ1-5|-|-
CASSEETALSNQPQHF
TGTGCCAGCAGTGAAGAGACAGCGCTTAGCAATCAGCCCCAGCATTTT
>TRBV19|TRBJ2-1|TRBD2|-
CASSPGTSGSSYNEQFF
TGTGCCAGTAGTCCTGGGACTAGCGGGAGCTCCTACAATGAGCAGTTCTTC
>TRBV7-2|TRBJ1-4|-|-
CASSWTVSNEKLFF
TGTGCCAGCAGTTGGACAGTCAGCAATGAAAAACTGTTTTTT
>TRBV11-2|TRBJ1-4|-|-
CASSLMATNEKLFF
TGTGCCAGCAGCTTAATGGCAACTAATGAAAAACTGTTTTTT
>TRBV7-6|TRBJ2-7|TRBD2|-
CASSDGRAGEQYF
TGTGCCAGCAGTGACGGGAGGGCGGGAGAGCAGTACTTC
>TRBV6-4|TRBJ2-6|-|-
CASSAIGGGSGANVLTF
TGTGCCAGCAGTGCCATAGGTGGCGGCTCTGGGGCCAACGTCCTGACTTTC
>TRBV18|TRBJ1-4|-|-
CASSPRPATNEKLFF
TGTGCCAGCTCACCGAGGCCCGCAACTAATGAAAAACTGTTTTTT
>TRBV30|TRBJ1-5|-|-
CAWSGQGNQPQHF
TGTGCCTGGAGTGGACAGGGCAATCAGCCCCAGCATTTT
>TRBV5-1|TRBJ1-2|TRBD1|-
CASSSQGAPGYTF
TGCGCCAGCAGCTCTCAGGGGGCGCCCGGCTACACCTTC
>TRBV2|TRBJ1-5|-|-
CASRERTEPQHF
TGTGCCAGCAGGGAAAGGACGGAGCCCCAGCATTTT
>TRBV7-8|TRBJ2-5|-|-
CASSLQGTTQETQYF
TGTGCCAGCAGCTTACAAGGGACAACTCAAGAGACCCAGTACTTC
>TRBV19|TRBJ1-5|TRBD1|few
CASTSGTGEQPQHF
TGTGCCAGCACTTCCGGGACAGGGGAACAGCCCCAGCATTTT
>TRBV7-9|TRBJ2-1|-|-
CASSLLSRGILAEQFF
TGTGCCAGCAGCTTGCTTAGTAGGGGGATACTAGCCGAGCAGTTCTTC
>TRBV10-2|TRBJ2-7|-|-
CASSDPEGQQYF
TGCGCCAGCAGTGATCCCGAGGGGCAGCAGTACTTC
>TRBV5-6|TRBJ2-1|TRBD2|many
CASSDTSGRAYNEQFF
TGTGCCAGCAGCGATACTAGCGGGAGGGCCTACAATGAGCAGTTCTTC
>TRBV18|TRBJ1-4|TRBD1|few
CASSGDRYEKLFF
TGTGCCAGCTCTGGGGACAGATATGAAAAACTGTTTTTT
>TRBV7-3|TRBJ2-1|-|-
CASSSDNYNEQFF
TGTGCCAGCAGCTCGGACAATTACAATGAGCAGTTCTTC
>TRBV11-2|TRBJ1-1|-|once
CASSLDNTEAFF
TGTGCCAGCAGCCTCGACAACACTGAAGCTTTCTTT
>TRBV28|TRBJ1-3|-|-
CASSSDPRTSGNTIYF
TGTGCCAGCAGTTCCGACCCAAGGACTTCTGGAAACACCATATATTTT
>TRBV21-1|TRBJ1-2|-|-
CASSKDGRANYGYTF
TGTGCCAGCAGCAAAGACGGACGGGCTAACTATGGCTACACCTTC
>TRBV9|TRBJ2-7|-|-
CASSSTVRNEQYF
TGTGCCAGCAGCTCAACCGTAAGGAACGAGCAGTACTTC
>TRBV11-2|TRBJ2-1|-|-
CASSRRGWDEQFF
TGTGCCAGCAGCAGAAGAGGTTGGGATGAGCAGTTCTTC
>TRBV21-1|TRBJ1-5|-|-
CASSKVGPARGPNQPQHF
TGTGCCAGCAGCAAAGTGGGGCCGGCGAGGGGTCCTAATCAGCCCCAGCATTTT
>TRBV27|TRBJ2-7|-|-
CASSLWGPSGSSYEQYF
TGTGCCAGCAGTTTATGGGGGCCTAGCGGAAGCTCCTACGAGCAGTACTTC
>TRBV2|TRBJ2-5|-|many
CASIHFGREKTQYF
-